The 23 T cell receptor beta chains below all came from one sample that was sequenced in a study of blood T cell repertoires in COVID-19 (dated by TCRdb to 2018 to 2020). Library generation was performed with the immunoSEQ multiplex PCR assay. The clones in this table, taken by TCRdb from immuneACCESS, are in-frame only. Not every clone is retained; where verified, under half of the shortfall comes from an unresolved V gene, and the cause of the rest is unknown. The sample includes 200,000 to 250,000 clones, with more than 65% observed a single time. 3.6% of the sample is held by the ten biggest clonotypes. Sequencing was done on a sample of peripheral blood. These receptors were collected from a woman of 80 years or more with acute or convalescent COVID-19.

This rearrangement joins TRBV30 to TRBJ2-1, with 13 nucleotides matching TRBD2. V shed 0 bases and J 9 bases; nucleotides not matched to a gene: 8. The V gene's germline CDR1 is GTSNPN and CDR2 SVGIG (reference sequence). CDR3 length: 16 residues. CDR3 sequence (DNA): TGTGCCTGGAGTGTACTAGCGGGGGGGCCGCGTAGTGAGCAGTTCTTC. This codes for CAWSVLAGGPRSEQFF.

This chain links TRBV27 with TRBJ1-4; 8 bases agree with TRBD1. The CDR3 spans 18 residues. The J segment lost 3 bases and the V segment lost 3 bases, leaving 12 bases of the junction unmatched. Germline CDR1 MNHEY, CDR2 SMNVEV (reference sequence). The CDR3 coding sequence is TGTGCCAGCAGTTTTCGCCGACAGGGGACCTTGGCTAATGAAAAACTGTTTTTT. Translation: CASSFRRQGTLANEKLFF.

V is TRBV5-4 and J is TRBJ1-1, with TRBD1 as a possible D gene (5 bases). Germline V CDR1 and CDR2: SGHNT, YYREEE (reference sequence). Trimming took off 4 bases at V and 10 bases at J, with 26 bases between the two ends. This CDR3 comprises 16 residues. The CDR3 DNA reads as TGTGCCAGCAGCGATGAGAGTTATCAGGGTTTTCCTGGAGCTTTCTTT. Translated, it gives CASSDESYQGFPGAFF.

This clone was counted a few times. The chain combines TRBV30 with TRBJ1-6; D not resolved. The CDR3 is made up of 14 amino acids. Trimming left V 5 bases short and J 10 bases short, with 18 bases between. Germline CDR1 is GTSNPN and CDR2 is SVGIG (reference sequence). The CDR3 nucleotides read TGTGCCTGGGAAAATGGGCAATTAGACTCACCCCTCCACTTT. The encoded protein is CAWENGQLDSPLHF. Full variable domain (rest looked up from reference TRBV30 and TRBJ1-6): SQTIHQWPATLVQPVGSPLSLECTVEGTSNPNLYWYRQAAGRGLQLLFYSVGIGQISSEVPQNLSASRPQDRQFILSSKKLLLSDSGFYLCAWENGQLDSPLHFGNGTRLTVT.

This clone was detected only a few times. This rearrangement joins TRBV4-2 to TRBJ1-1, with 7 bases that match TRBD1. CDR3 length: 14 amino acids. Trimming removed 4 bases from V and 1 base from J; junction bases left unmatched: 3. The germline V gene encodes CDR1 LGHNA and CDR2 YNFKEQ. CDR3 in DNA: TGTGCCAGCAGCCTGCAGGGGGGGAACACTGAAGCTTTCTTT. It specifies CASSLQGGNTEAFF.

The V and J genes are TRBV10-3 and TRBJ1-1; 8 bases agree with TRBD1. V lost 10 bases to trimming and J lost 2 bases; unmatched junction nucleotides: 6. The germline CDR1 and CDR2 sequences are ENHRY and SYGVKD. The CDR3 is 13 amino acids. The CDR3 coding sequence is TGTGCCACCGAAGGACAGGGTAACACTGAAGCTTTCTTT. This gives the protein CATEGQGNTEAFF.

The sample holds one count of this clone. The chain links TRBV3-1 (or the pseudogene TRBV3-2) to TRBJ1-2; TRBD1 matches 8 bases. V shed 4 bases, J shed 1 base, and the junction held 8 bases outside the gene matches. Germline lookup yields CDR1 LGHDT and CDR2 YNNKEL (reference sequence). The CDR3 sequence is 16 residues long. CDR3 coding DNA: TGTGCCAGCAGCCCCATCACAGGGGGTGATAACTATGGCTACACCTTC. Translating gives CASSPITGGDNYGYTF.

The CDR3 DNA sequence: TGCGCCAGCAGAACCGGGACAGGGGGACCCTACGAGCAGTACTTC. This gives the protein CASRTGTGGPYEQYF. The genes are TRBV5-1 and TRBJ2-7; 11 bases are a match to TRBD1. The germline gives CDR1 SGHRS, CDR2 YFSETQ. The ends lost 5 bases at V and 2 bases at J; junction bases unmatched: 6. The CDR3 loop spans 15 amino acids.

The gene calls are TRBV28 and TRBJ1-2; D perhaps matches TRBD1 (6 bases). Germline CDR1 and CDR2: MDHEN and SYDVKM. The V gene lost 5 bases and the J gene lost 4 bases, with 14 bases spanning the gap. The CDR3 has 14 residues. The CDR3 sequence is CASSSPGVRYGYTF. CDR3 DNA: TGTGCCAGCAGTAGCCCAGGGGTTCGCTATGGCTACACCTTC.

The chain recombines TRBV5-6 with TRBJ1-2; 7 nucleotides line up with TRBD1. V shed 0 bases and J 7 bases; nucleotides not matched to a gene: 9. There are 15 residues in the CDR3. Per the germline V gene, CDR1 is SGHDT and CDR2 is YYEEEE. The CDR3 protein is CASSLVSQGVAGYTF. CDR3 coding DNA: TGTGCCAGCAGCTTGGTGTCTCAGGGGGTGGCTGGCTACACCTTC.

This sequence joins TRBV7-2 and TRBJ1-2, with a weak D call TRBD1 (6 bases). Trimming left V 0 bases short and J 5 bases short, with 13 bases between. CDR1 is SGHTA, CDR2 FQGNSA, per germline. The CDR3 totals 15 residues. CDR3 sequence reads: CASSLALGARYGYTF. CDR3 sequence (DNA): TGTGCCAGCAGCTTAGCCTTGGGGGCAAGGTATGGCTACACCTTC. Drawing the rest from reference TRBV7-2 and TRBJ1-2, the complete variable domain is GAGVSQSPSNKVTEKGKDVELRCDPISGHTALYWYRQSLGQGLEFLIYFQGNSAPDKSGLPSDRFSAERTGGSVSTLTIQRTQQEDSAVYLCASSLALGARYGYTFGSGTRLTVV.

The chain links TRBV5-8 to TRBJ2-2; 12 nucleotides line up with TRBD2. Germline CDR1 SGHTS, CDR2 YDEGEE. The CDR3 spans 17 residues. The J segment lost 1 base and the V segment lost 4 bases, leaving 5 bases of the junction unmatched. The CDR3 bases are TGTGCCAGCAGCCGGACACTAGCGGGGGGGAACACCGGGGAGCTGTTTTTT. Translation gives CASSRTLAGGNTGELFF.

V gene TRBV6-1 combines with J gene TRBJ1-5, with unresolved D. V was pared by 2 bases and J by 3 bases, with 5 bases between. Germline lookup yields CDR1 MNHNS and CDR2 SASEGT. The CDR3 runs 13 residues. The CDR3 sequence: CASSEISNQPQHF. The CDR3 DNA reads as TGTGCCAGCAGTGAAATCTCCAATCAGCCCCAGCATTTT.

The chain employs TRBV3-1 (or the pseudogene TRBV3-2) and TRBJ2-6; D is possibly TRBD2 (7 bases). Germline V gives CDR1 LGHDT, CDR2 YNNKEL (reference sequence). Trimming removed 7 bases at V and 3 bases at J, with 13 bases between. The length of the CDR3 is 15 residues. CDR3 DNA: TGTGCCAGCAACTTCGGGGGGCTTGGGGCCAACGTCCTGACTTTC. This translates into CASNFGGLGANVLTF.

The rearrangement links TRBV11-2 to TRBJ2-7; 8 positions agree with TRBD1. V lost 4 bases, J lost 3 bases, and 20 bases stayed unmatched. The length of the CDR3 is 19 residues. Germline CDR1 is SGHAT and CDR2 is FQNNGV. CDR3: CASSSLKTFGQGGNYEQYF. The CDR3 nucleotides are TGTGCCAGCAGCTCCCTAAAAACCTTCGGACAGGGCGGCAACTACGAGCAGTACTTC.

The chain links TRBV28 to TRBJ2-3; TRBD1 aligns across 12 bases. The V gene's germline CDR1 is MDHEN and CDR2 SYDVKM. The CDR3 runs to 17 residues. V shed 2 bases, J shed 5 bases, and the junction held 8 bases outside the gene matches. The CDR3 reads CASSLSLGQGARDTQYF. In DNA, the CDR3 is TGTGCCAGCAGTTTAAGCCTGGGACAGGGGGCAAGAGATACGCAGTATTTT.

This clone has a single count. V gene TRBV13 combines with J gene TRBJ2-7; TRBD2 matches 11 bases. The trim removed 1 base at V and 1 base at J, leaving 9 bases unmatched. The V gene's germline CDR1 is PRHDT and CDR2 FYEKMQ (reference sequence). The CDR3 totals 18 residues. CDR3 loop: CASSLALAGVRGSYEQYF. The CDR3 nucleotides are TGTGCCAGCAGCTTAGCACTAGCGGGGGTTCGCGGGTCCTACGAGCAGTACTTC.

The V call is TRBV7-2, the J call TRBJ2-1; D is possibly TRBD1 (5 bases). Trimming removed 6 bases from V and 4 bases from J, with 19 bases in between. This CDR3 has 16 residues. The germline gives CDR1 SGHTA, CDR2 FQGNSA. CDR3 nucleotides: TGTGCCAGCAGTTCGACAGCTCCGATGGTATACAATGAGCAGTTCTTC. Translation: CASSSTAPMVYNEQFF. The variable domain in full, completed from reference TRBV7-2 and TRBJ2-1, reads GAGVSQSPSNKVTEKGKDVELRCDPISGHTALYWYRQSLGQGLEFLIYFQGNSAPDKSGLPSDRFSAERTGGSVSTLTIQRTQQEDSAVYLCASSSTAPMVYNEQFFGPGTRLTVL.

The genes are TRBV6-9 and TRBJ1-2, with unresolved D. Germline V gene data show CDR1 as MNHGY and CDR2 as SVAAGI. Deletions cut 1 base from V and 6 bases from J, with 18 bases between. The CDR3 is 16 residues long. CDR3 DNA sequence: TGTGCCAGCAGTTATTTACGGAGCCCTGACGGGGATGGCTACACCTTC. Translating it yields CASSYLRSPDGDGYTF.

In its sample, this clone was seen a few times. DNA for the CDR3: TGTGCCATCGGGGGGGAACCGGGTCTCACACAACAGCCCCAGCATTTT. Residues: CAIGGEPGLTQQPQHF. The genes are TRBV10-3 and TRBJ1-5, with TRBD1 as a possible D gene (5 bases). The CDR3 has 16 residues. With 8 bases removed from V and 7 bases from J, the gap between germline ends came to 24 bases. CDR1 and CDR2 from the germline V gene are ENHRY and SYGVKD.

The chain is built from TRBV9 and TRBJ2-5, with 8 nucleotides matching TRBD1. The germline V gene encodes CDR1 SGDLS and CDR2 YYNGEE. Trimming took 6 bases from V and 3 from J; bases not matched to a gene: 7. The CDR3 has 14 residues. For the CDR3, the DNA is TGTGCCAGCAACAGGGGGGCTATTAAAGAGACCCAGTACTTC. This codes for CASNRGAIKETQYF.

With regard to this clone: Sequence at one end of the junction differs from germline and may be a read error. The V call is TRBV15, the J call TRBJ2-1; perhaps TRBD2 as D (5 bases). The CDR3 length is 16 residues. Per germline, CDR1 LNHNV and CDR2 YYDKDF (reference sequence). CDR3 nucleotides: TGTGCCACCAGAAGAGGAGGAAGCCGGGGTGACAATGAGCAGTTCTTC. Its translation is CATRRGGSRGDNEQFF.

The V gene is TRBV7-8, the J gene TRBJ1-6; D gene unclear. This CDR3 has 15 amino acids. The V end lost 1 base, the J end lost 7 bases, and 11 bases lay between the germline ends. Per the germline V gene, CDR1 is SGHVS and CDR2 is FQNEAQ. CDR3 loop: CASSLGSPTNSPLHF. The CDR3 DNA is TGTGCCAGCAGCTTAGGTTCGCCTACCAATTCACCCCTCCACTTT. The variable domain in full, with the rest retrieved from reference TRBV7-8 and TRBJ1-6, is GAGVSQSPRYKVAKRGQDVALRCDPISGHVSLFWYQQALGQGPEFLTYFQNEAQLDKSGLPSDRFFAERPEGSVSTLKIQRTQQEDSAVYLCASSLGSPTNSPLHFGNGTRLTVT.